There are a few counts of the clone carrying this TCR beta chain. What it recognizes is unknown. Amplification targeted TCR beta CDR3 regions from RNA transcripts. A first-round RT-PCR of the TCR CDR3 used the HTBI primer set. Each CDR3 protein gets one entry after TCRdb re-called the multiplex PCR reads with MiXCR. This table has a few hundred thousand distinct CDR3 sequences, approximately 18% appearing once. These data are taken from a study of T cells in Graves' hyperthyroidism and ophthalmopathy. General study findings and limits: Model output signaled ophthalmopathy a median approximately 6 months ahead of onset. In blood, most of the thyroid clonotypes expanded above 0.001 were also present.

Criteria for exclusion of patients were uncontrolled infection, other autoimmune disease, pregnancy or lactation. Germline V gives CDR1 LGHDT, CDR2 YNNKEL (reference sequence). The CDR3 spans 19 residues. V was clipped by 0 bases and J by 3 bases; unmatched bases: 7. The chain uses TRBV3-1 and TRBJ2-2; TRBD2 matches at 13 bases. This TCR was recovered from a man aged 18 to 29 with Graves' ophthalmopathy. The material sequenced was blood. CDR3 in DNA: TGTGCCAGCAGCCAAGACACTAGCGGGGGGGCCTCAGACACCGGGGAGCTGTTTTTT. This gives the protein CASSQDTSGGASDTGELFF.